This T cell receptor (beta chain) was obtained from a study of blood T cell repertoires in COVID-19. This clone has a handful of counts. Germline CDR1 reads SGHVS; CDR2 reads FQNEAQ. J lost 5 bases, V lost 2 bases, and 13 bases had no gene match. The CDR3 extends over 18 amino acids. Original handling: Researchers report that nucleated cell counts were estimated from reference gene primer amplification. Only in-frame clones appear in the TCRdb table, and some are missing; sequencing was by immunoSEQ multiplex PCR. That table furnishes V, J and clone size, whereas the DNA furnished D and trimming. The sample includes over 150,000 clones, around four fifths seen only once; the top ten take roughly 8.1%.

The chain carries TRBV7-8 and TRBJ2-5; 11 positions match TRBD2. This receptor was obtained from an elderly woman with COVID-19, enrolled during active disease. Source material: peripheral blood. CDR3 DNA: TGTGCCAGCAGCTTACGGGCTAGCGGGGGGACCCTCGGGGAGACCCAGTACTTC. It yields the protein CASSLRASGGTLGETQYF.